Described below is a single T cell receptor beta chain sequence and its context. Its cognate antigen has yet to be identified. One base away there is no much larger clone; base qualities are not given. The cohort comprised some 730 healthy bone marrow donors. Cohort members were all nominally healthy when sampled, although unrecorded immune exposures were likely present. The donor tested CMV seropositive and was one of the 289 seropositive cohort members. A peripheral blood sample was provided by each donor, and peripheral blood mononuclear cells were used for TCR beta sequencing. Genomic DNA extraction from the blood cell samples was performed with the Qiagen DNeasy Blood Extraction Kit. The record originates from a study of cytomegalovirus exposure and HLA in healthy donors (dated by TCRdb to between 2016 and 2019). Looking at the study overall: In an earlier analysis of fewer than 750 of the donors, 250 to 300 Gb of sequence data and about 110 million unique TCR beta sequences from roughly 200 million T cells were reported. An early release that covered about 600 HLA-typed donors contained approximately 300 gigabases of sequencing data and 85 million to 100 million unique TCR sequences. The genetic ancestry cluster associated with self-reported Caucasian donors included roughly 84% of the roughly 390 genotyped donors. The study aimed to test whether cataloging public T cell receptors could reveal signatures of past pathogen exposure. The T cell repertoires of roughly 660 subjects were profiled by immunosequencing and related to cytomegalovirus serostatus. Along with the 666-subject first cohort, a separate validation cohort of 120 different subjects was used. To predict cytomegalovirus infection status, the study brought together high-throughput TCR immunosequencing, statistical association of individual TCRs with disease status, and machine learning. In a later analysis, previously published TCR beta repertoires from 500 to 750 donors were re-analyzed and high-resolution HLA genotyping was added so that TCR occurrence patterns could be studied. Rather than using new phenotypic data, the later analysis identified candidate immune exposures from TCR beta sequences and from how often those sequences occurred across donors. To decide whether each TCR beta V gene segment behaved as functional or pseudogenic, an earlier analysis of fewer than 750 of the donors relied on high-throughput TCR beta sequencing. Alongside the repertoire data, information on donor age, sex, ethnicity and CMV serostatus was compiled. A later genetic analysis used genome-wide SNP genotypes for about 65% of the roughly 700 donors, treating that subset as a discovery cohort. All discovery cohort repertoires had been generated on a single sequencing platform. HLA typing included class I and class II loci at four-digit resolution. The number of donors typed differed by locus, with 629-630 for A, B, C, DRB1 and DQB1, approximately 500 for DQA1, 600 to 610 for DPA1, and under 490 for DPB1. Four to six DR-DQ haplotypes were handled as single units for association and clustering, since linkage in the cohort was strong. Among 300 to 450 genotyped donors of the cohort, an average of around 240,000 unique TCR beta nucleotide sequences were sequenced per donor, 15% to 20% of them non-productive.

The method behind the library was the immunoSEQ multiplex PCR assay. For the multiplex PCR, a mixture combining 60 forward primers for TCR Vbeta segments and 13 reverse primers for TCR Jbeta segments was used. Amplification of the CDR3 region of rearranged TCR beta genes was performed with a multiplex PCR assay on genomic DNA. On the Illumina HiSeq System, the amplified TCR beta libraries were sequenced as 87-base-pair reads. The original pipeline was this. A later analysis tallied roughly 80 million unique TCR beta chains across the 610 or so repertoires, and approximately 9.9 million of those chains were shared by two or more donors. Raw reads were error-corrected and collapsed into unique sequences with a nearest-neighbor algorithm that merged closely related sequences to remove PCR and sequencing errors. To assign V, D and J gene segments, CDR3 sequences were aligned to IMGT reference sequences. Each retained sequence needed at least a six-nucleotide match to both a V gene segment and a J gene segment. A rearrangement counted as productive if the CDR3 had no stop codons and remained in frame with V and J, and every other rearrangement counted as non-productive. CDR3 was defined by IMGT convention, running from the second conserved V-encoded cysteine to the conserved J-encoded phenylalanine. In an earlier analysis of 500 to 650 of the donors, sequences lacking an unambiguous match to a single V gene segment were excluded. In an earlier analysis of 450 to 700 of the donors, V segments were called functional above 56.7% productive rearrangements and were called segregating when the between-donor standard deviation exceeded 5%. A statistical classification framework was built to diagnose cytomegalovirus status from the catalog of TCR beta chain sequences. In a later analysis, TCR nucleotide sequences were compared against IMGT/GENE-DB human TR gene sequences so that V and J genes could be assigned. In a later analysis, CDR3 sequences and most-parsimonious VDJ recombination scenarios were assigned using the TCRdist pipeline. A later analysis defined each TCR beta chain by its CDR3 amino acid sequence plus V-gene family, and excluded reads lacking a unique V-gene family. To address suspected cross-contamination and a sequencing artifact, a later analysis removed 592 highly shared, low-generation-probability nucleotide sequences. For each public chain, a later analysis derived a clonal expansion index from normalized ranks of inferred template counts within each repertoire. In a later analysis, generation probabilities were computed using a VDJ recombination model fitted to out-of-frame rearrangements, and the results were checked against IGoR. A later analysis scored TCR-TCR, TCR-HLA and TCR-CMV co-occurrence with hypergeometric tests, applying a repertoire-size bias correction to TCR pairs. To estimate false discovery rates, a later analysis permuted the HLA or CMV assignments 20 times. In a later analysis, co-occurring TCRs were grouped using DBSCAN, and TCRdist sequence similarity was added for clustering within HLA-allele-positive subsets. For co-occurrence clustering, repertoires with fewer than 30,000 or more than 120,000 public chains were excluded, along with five repertoires with anomalous nucleotide sharing. Here the immuneACCESS table is served through TCRdb, limited to in-frame sequences with V and J called. Missing clones are a known gap in these copies; in checked studies unresolved V genes cover under half, and the rest lacks a known reason. The V and J calls and clone size are taken from that table; D and trimming were inferred from the DNA. For this sample there are about 82,000 clones; about 70% appear just once. The ten top clones hold about 6.2% of the sample.

The study at large found these results: In a later analysis, the rate of TCR association differed among HLA loci, with DRB1 alleles having the most associated TCRs and HLA-C alleles having the fewest. Across donors, most TCR sequences were observed very rarely, whereas some public TCRs were present in many individuals. Broadly in line with IMGT annotations, most TCR beta V segments showed up in productive rearrangements about 90% or about 30% of the time in an earlier analysis of several hundred of the donors. A few of the identified cytomegalovirus-associated TCR beta chains were confirmed in vitro to be specific for cytomegalovirus antigens. When HLA alleles, especially DR and DQ, strongly co-occurred, attributing TCR associations to individual alleles was difficult. A group of highly shared sequence variants was considered likely to be a technical artifact of the sequencing pipeline. Presence/absence analyses assumed roughly uniform sequencing depth across donors, an assumption that may not hold. Linkage disequilibrium might explain the correlated functional status among segregating V segments, but an unknown experimental factor could not be excluded. Because counts were too low, about 18 rarely observed V segments, including chromosome 9 orphons, were excluded from the earlier analysis of several hundred of the donors. In a later analysis, several top co-occurrence clusters were reported to appear linked to parvovirus B19, influenza, CMV and Epstein-Barr virus. A later analysis associated 16,951 TCR beta sequences with specific HLA alleles at a false discovery rate of 0.05. The authors suggested that the approach could potentially be generalized to other disease states and immunological phenotypes. V-gene and J-gene trimming of TCR beta chains was associated with a missense DCLRE1C variant in a later genetic analysis, and the association was replicated in an independent cohort. In the study, approximately 160 TCR beta chains were listed as associated with cytomegalovirus. A later genetic analysis reported fewer N-insertions in productive TCRs among donors in an Asian-associated ancestry cluster than the approximately 670-donor mean. A further reported finding was that TCR beta sequences accurately predicted the HLA-A and HLA-B alleles for most subjects in the first cohort. In a later analysis, HLA-associated TCR beta chains were found to be more clonally expanded and to have lower generation probabilities than equally common non-associated chains. For the cohort, immune exposure information was limited to CMV serostatus. In a later analysis, most CMV-associated TCR beta chains were found to appear HLA-restricted, with HLA associations seemingly driven largely by CMV exposure. In both the original and validation cohorts, the classifier was reported to diagnose cytomegalovirus status with high specificity and sensitivity. Because HLA typing was unavailable for some donors at each locus, only the typed subset was used in association tests. In this cohort, only TCR beta chains were sequenced, and detectable features were limited by the absence of alpha or paired-chain data.

The source of this sequence is a woman aged 45-59 years in good health and CMV-seropositive. The source material was PBMCs.

Read as DNA, the sequence is TGCAGTGCCGGTTCTCCCCAGCATTTT. Translation gives CSAGSPQHF. The chain was built from TRBV20-1 and TRBJ1-5; a confident D gene designation cannot be given. The germline V gene (reference sequence) provides CDR1 DFQATT and CDR2 SNEGSKA. The CDR3 runs 9 amino acids, cysteine and phenylalanine included. Solely the CDR3 DNA is kept, with 27 bases framed from the first base. V drops 6 bases and J drops 10 bases, leaving 7 bases in between.